A selection of T cell receptor beta chains follows, all from one sample in a study of beta chain features in type 1 diabetes. Measured with immunoSEQ multiplex PCR; TCRdb has only the in-frame clones, and not every one. The sample lists about 360,000 clones, roughly 12% occurring once. Sequencing input: naive CD4+ T cells from blood. All receptors come from a man in his late teens or twenties in good health. The CDR3 runs from the conserved cysteine through the conserved F or W. The order of the fields is J gene, clone size, V gene, D gene, CDR3 protein, CDR3 DNA. The D gene is left open where the match is weak. A row's size may be missing; if present it is once, few, many or a size class.

TRBJ1-6 - TRBV2 - CASSPDSAYNSPLHF TGTGCCAGCAGTCCGGACAGTGCCTATAATTCACCCCTCCACTTT
TRBJ1-1 - TRBV7-8 TRBD1 CASSQRQGQTEAFF TGTGCCAGCAGCCAAAGACAGGGTCAAACTGAAGCTTTCTTT
TRBJ2-5 - TRBV13 - CASSFGLGGGETQYF TGTGCCAGCAGCTTTGGTCTAGGCGGTGGAGAGACCCAGTACTTC
TRBJ2-7 - TRBV4-3 TRBD1 CASSQDRTGGVYEQYF TGCGCCAGCAGCCAAGACAGGACAGGGGGAGTCTACGAGCAGTACTTC
TRBJ2-1 few TRBV7-3 TRBD1 CASSLLRTGINEQFF TGTGCCAGCAGCTTATTGAGGACAGGGATCAATGAGCAGTTCTTC
TRBJ2-7 few TRBV6-6 TRBD2 CASSLPSGGSYEQYF TGTGCCAGCAGTCTACCTAGCGGGGGCTCCTACGAGCAGTACTTC
TRBJ1-4 - TRBV7-2 - CASSQQVRNNEKLFF TGTGCCAGCAGTCAGCAGGTCCGAAACAATGAAAAACTGTTTTTT
TRBJ2-7 - TRBV28 TRBD2 CASSLAGVTSYEQYF TGTGCCAGCAGTTTAGCGGGAGTTACCTCCTACGAGCAGTACTTC
TRBJ2-1 few TRBV9 TRBD2 CASSVTSARYNEQFF TGTGCCAGCAGCGTCACTAGCGCAAGATACAATGAGCAGTTCTTC
TRBJ2-5 - TRBV11-1 - CASSLRLQETQYF TGTGCCAGCAGCTTACGTCTTCAAGAGACCCAGTACTTC
TRBJ2-7 few TRBV14 - CASSQVGGATYEQYF TGTGCCAGCAGCCAAGTGGGTGGAGCGACCTACGAGCAGTACTTC
TRBJ1-5 - TRBV28 TRBD1 CASSPGQGGQPQHF TGTGCCAGCAGCCCGGGACAGGGTGGACAGCCCCAGCATTTT
TRBJ1-2 - TRBV6-6 TRBD1 CASTPLGTASNYGYTF TGTGCCAGCACCCCACTAGGGACAGCCTCTAACTATGGCTACACCTTC
TRBJ2-2 - TRBV7-3 TRBD2 CASSPKGTSGSGELFF TGTGCCAGCAGCCCGAAAGGGACTAGCGGGAGCGGGGAGCTGTTTTTT
TRBJ2-1 few TRBV11-3 - CASSLNRYNEQFF TGTGCCAGCAGCTTAAACAGGTACAATGAGCAGTTCTTC
TRBJ2-7 - TRBV29-1 - CSVATQVEYF TGCAGCGTTGCAACACAGGTTGAATATTTC
TRBJ1-2 few TRBV7-9 TRBD1 CASSWDRGNNYGYTF TGTGCCAGCAGCTGGGACAGGGGAAATAACTATGGCTACACCTTC